The present T cell receptor beta chain was sequenced within a study of CXCR3-negative and CXCR3-positive naive CD8 T cells (dated by TCRdb to about 2019). Study-level background: In total, some 140 million TRB reads were obtained, which works out to roughly 1.5 +/- 0.3 million reads per library. The TRBV-TRBJ cluster analysis covered naive subsets from several donors and memory cells from 3 donors. Diversity and physicochemical repertoire analyses were performed on about ten donors pooled from two independent experiments. Results the study describes overall, beyond this receptor: Compared with CXCR3-negative naive cells, CXCR3-positive naive cells had TRB CDR3s with higher hydrophobicity (lower Kidera factor 4), lower energy, and higher strength and volume indices. Within the same donor, TRBV-TRBJ usage looked similar between naive CXCR3-negative and CXCR3-positive cells, but memory cells had distinct patterns. CXCR3 expression partially decreased after cryopreservation, so most assays used freshly isolated PBMCs. Comparably high repertoire diversity was found in both naive subsets, whereas much lower repertoire diversity was found in memory CD8+ T cells. Surface CD5, linked to self-reactivity in mice, was comparable between naive subsets; TCR interaction strength was therefore also inferred from TRB CDR3 physicochemical properties.

The sample was run on a NextSeq 550. The Human TCR Profiling Kit (MiLaboratory) was used to prepare UMI-labeled 5' RACE TRB cDNA libraries. The full amount of extracted RNA was used for cDNA synthesis, and the full amount of resulting cDNA was used for PCR amplification. Libraries were prepared in parallel using an identical number of PCR cycles. In the source study's methods: MIGEC and MiXCR extracted about 53,000 +/- 10,000 unique UMI-labeled TRB cDNA molecules per library, requiring at least two reads per UMI. Each library averaged around 42,000 +/- 9,900 functional in-frame TRB CDR3 nucleotide clonotypes without stop codons. After each sample was downsampled to 5000 UMI-labeled TRB molecules, VDJtools was used to calculate diversity metrics such as normalized Shannon-Wiener and Chao1. Clonotype-size-weighted physicochemical properties of the central five CDR3 residues (interaction energy, strength, volume and Kidera factor 4) were computed in VDJtools. After the reads were reprocessed by TCRdb, one entry was made per CDR3 protein sequence, with no DNA. TCRdb's processing, not the study's, gives the V and J calls here. The table kept for this sample lists about 150,000 distinct CDR3 sequences. 0.49% of the sample is taken by the ten largest.

Each CD8+ T cell subset was flow-sorted in triplicate, with 300,000 cells per subset placed directly into RLT lysis buffer. Naive CD8+ T cells were defined stringently as CD45RO-CCR7+CD27+CD95- to exclude memory contaminants. Peripheral blood mononuclear cells were isolated from buffy coats using standard density gradient centrifugation. A FACSAria III was used to flow-sort naive CD8+ T cells into CXCR3-negative and CXCR3-positive populations. Total RNA was extracted from sorted cells with an RNeasy Mini Kit. Of note for this clonotype: The antigen it recognizes is unknown.

Inclusive of the bounding cysteine and phenylalanine, the CDR3 is 14 residues long. No DNA is recorded. Per the germline V gene, SGHNT is the CDR1 and YENEEA is the CDR2. The sequence links TRBV11-3 to TRBJ1-1; TCRdb outputs TRBD1, but without DNA this stays unchecked. This TCR derives from a human donor in good health. Some clones in this sample may be carry-over from other donors' samples. The specimen was naive CXCR3+ CD8+ T cells from blood. The intended sense of this specimen's cell subset or site label: CD45RO-CCR7+CD27+CD95- naive CD8+ T cells expressing CXCR3 (TNR3+). This receptor has the CDR3 CASSHRDMNTEAFF.